A single sample gave rise to the 19 T cell receptor beta chains below, sequenced in a study of OX40 agonist ivuxolimab in advanced cancers. Profiling relied on immunoSEQ multiplex PCR, and the TCRdb table lists in-frame clones only, not all of them. The table records tens of thousands of clones, roughly 83% of them present only once. The input for sequencing was CD4+ or CD8+ T cells sorted from blood, taken in a trial of the OX40 agonist ivuxolimab. These receptors came from an adult with an advanced solid tumor such as melanoma, head and neck, liver or kidney cancer.

This clone was picked up one time. The chain uses TRBV11-3 and TRBJ2-7; 7 nucleotides match TRBD1. After removal of 2 bases from V and 6 bases from J, the junction contained 4 bases not matched to a gene. The CDR3 runs 13 residues. Germline assignment: CDR1 SGHNT and CDR2 YENEEA. CDR3 residues: CASSLRQGAEQYF. CDR3 bases: TGTGCCAGCAGCTTACGACAGGGAGCCGAGCAGTACTTC. Combining the CDR3 with reference TRBV11-3 and TRBJ2-7 gives the whole variable domain EAGVVQSPRYKIIEKKQPVAFWCNPISGHNTLYWYLQNLGQGPELLIRYENEEAVDDSQLPKDRFSAERLKGVDSTLKIQPAELGDSAVYLCASSLRQGAEQYFGPGTRLTVT.

The V gene is TRBV28, the J gene TRBJ1-4; the match to TRBD1 covers 9 bases. Germline V gene lookup returns CDR1 MDHEN and CDR2 SYDVKM. The V gene end was trimmed by 8 bases and the J gene end by 7 bases; junction bases not matched to a gene: 11. There are 15 residues in the CDR3. The CDR3 region has the DNA TGTGCCAGCCGATTACCGGGACAGGGTAGTGAAAAACTGTTTTTT. It codes for CASRLPGQGSEKLFF.

This clone was observed a handful of times. The rearrangement links TRBV4-3 to TRBJ1-2, with D tentatively TRBD1 (6 bases). CDR1 is LGHNA and CDR2 is YSLEER in the germline V gene. The length of the CDR3 is 17 residues. Trimming left V 1 base short and J 1 base short, with 16 bases between. For the CDR3, the DNA is TGCGCCAGCAGCCAAGGGACAGTAGGGGGATTTAACTATGGCTACACCTTC. The encoded protein is CASSQGTVGGFNYGYTF.

The chain has TRBV2 and TRBJ2-5, with 12 bases matching TRBD2. The CDR3 length is 15 residues. CDR1 is SNHLY and CDR2 is FYNNEI in the germline V gene. V was pared by 5 bases and J by 7 bases, with 8 bases of the junction left unmatched. CDR3 sequence (DNA): TGTGCCAGCAGTATACTAGCGGGGGGAGCAGGGACCCAGTACTTC. Amino acids: CASSILAGGAGTQYF.

V and J are TRBV28 and TRBJ1-3; no firm D call. CDR3 size: 15 residues. V was cut by 5 bases and J by 8 bases, with 19 bases left in between. Germline V lookup: CDR1 MDHEN, CDR2 SYDVKM. As DNA, the CDR3 is TGTGCCAGCAGTGGCCCTACCCTCACACGAGACACCATATATTTT. Amino acid sequence: CASSGPTLTRDTIYF.

The genes are TRBV10-3 and TRBJ2-1; 7 bases match TRBD2. Germline V lookup: CDR1 ENHRY, CDR2 SYGVKD. The J segment lost 4 bases and the V segment lost 7 bases, leaving 4 bases of the junction unmatched. The CDR3 is 13 residues long. The CDR3 coding sequence is TGTGCCATCACCCTGGGGGGGTACAATGAGCAGTTCTTC. This sequence encodes CAITLGGYNEQFF.

This clone came up a few times. The gene calls are TRBV10-3 and TRBJ2-3; 7 bases agree with TRBD2. This CDR3 contains 16 residues. V was clipped by 0 bases and J by 1 base; unmatched bases: 4. The germline V gene encodes CDR1 ENHRY and CDR2 SYGVKD. The CDR3 region is CAISESSGLGTDTQYF. The CDR3 bases are TGTGCCATCAGTGAGTCCTCCGGACTAGGCACAGATACGCAGTATTTT.

This chain uses TRBV7-2 with TRBJ2-7; no clear D gene. CDR1 is SGHTA and CDR2 is FQGNSA in the germline V gene. With 1 base removed from V and 6 bases from J, the gap between germline ends came to 7 bases. The CDR3 runs to 12 residues. The CDR3 DNA sequence: TGTGCCAGCAGCTTAGACCCTTTCGAGCAGTACTTC. Translation gives CASSLDPFEQYF.

This clone was counted between two and nine times. The rearrangement uses TRBV5-4 and TRBJ1-2; tentative D call: TRBD1 (5 bases). V was trimmed by 4 bases and J by 2 bases, leaving 15 bases between them. Per germline, CDR1 SGHNT and CDR2 YYREEE (reference sequence). The CDR3 runs 15 residues. The CDR3: CASSGAPTENYGYTF. The CDR3 DNA is TGTGCCAGCAGCGGGGCTCCCACAGAGAACTATGGCTACACCTTC.

The chain is built from TRBV28 and TRBJ2-5; possible D gene TRBD2, 7 bases. The CDR3 runs to 16 residues. Trimming removed 4 bases at V and 7 bases at J, with 22 bases between. Germline V CDR1 and CDR2: MDHEN, SYDVKM. The CDR3 DNA reads TGTGCCAGCAGTTCCCTCCCCTACGGGGGCGGGGGGACCCAGTACTTC. Protein product: CASSSLPYGGGGTQYF. The full variable domain, completed using reference TRBV28 and TRBJ2-5, is DVKVTQSSRYLVKRTGEKVFLECVQDMDHENMFWYRQDPGLGLRLIYFSYDVKMKEKGDIPEGYSVSREKKERFSLILESASTNQTSMYLCASSSLPYGGGGTQYFGPGTRLLVL.

The rearrangement uses TRBV11-3 and TRBJ2-1, with TRBD2 identical over 11 bases. This CDR3 spans 15 amino acids. Trimming at V came to 3 bases and at J to 2 bases, leaving 0 bases not matched to a gene. The germline V gene has CDR1 SGHNT and CDR2 YENEEA. The chain's CDR3 is CASSFSGGAYNEQFF. The CDR3 DNA is TGTGCCAGCAGCTTTAGCGGGGGGGCCTACAATGAGCAGTTCTTC.

The CDR3 nucleotides are TGTGCCAGCAGCGTAGGCACGACCTCCTACGAGCAGTACTTC. As protein: CASSVGTTSYEQYF. The V and J genes are TRBV9 and TRBJ2-5; D is ambiguous. The J call may be incorrect, as the DNA end agrees better with TRBJ2-7. From germline, CDR1 is SGDLS and CDR2 YYNGEE. The CDR3 has 14 residues.

This rearrangement joins TRBV6-1 to TRBJ2-6; possible D gene TRBD2, 5 bases. V was shortened by 6 bases and J by 0 bases, with 6 bases between the two germline ends. The germline gives CDR1 MNHNS, CDR2 SASEGT. The CDR3 runs to 14 residues. The CDR3 DNA reads as TGTGCCAGCAGGGGGAGCTCTGGGGCCAACGTCCTGACTTTC. Encoded protein: CASRGSSGANVLTF.

This chain links TRBV6-5 with TRBJ2-7, with unresolved D. V shed 3 bases and J shed 6 bases, with 12 bases lying between them. The CDR3 is 13 residues long. CDR1 MNHEY and CDR2 SVGAGI come from the germline V gene. This CDR3 reads CASSYTVGLEQYF. The CDR3 nucleotides read TGTGCCAGCAGTTATACGGTAGGGCTCGAGCAGTACTTC.

This chain links TRBV5-1 with TRBJ2-5, with 10 nucleotides matching TRBD2. CDR3 length equals 15 residues. From germline, CDR1 is SGHRS and CDR2 YFSETQ. Unmatched junction bases numbered 4, after V lost 5 bases and J lost 0 bases. The CDR3: CASRLSGGNQETQYF. The CDR3 region has the DNA TGCGCCAGCAGACTTAGCGGGGGGAACCAAGAGACCCAGTACTTC.

V and J are TRBV7-3 and TRBJ1-1; D unclear. V lost 5 bases and J lost 3, with 10 bases in between. The germline gives CDR1 SGHTA, CDR2 FQGTGA. The CDR3 is 13 residues long. In DNA, the CDR3 is TGTGCCAGCAGCACCACAGTAGACACTGAAGCTTTCTTT. This codes for CASSTTVDTEAFF. The whole variable domain, remainder taken from reference TRBV7-3 and TRBJ1-1, is GAGVSQTPSNKVTEKGKYVELRCDPISGHTALYWYRQSLGQGPEFLIYFQGTGAADDSGLPNDRFFAVRPEGSVSTLKIQRTERGDSAVYLCASSTTVDTEAFFGQGTRLTVV.

The chain couples TRBV5-6 to TRBJ2-2; D is possibly TRBD2 (6 bases). V was trimmed by 1 base and J by 5 bases, leaving 12 bases between them. The germline V gene has CDR1 SGHDT and CDR2 YYEEEE. This CDR3 comprises 15 residues. This CDR3 reads CASSLSWRATGELFF. DNA of the CDR3: TGTGCCAGCAGCTTGAGCTGGAGGGCTACCGGGGAGCTGTTTTTT.

The V gene is TRBV5-1, the J gene TRBJ2-7; TRBD1 matches at 8 bases. This CDR3 contains 14 residues. V trimming: 4 bases; J trimming: 4 bases; junction bases outside the gene matches: 7. Germline V gives CDR1 SGHRS, CDR2 YFSETQ. The chain's CDR3 is CASSLGQEGYEQYF. CDR3 nucleotides: TGCGCCAGCAGCCTGGGACAGGAGGGATACGAGCAGTACTTC.

The CDR3 protein is CASSLGFVVSPLHF. The DNA for the CDR3 is TGTGCCAGCAGCTTAGGATTCGTGGTTTCACCCCTCCACTTT. The chain carries TRBV7-2 and TRBJ1-6; D gene ambiguous. The CDR3 runs 14 residues. Trimming took 1 base from V and 9 from J, leaving 10 bases between them. Germline V CDR1 and CDR2: SGHTA, FQGNSA.